This TCR beta chain was profiled in a study of blood T cell repertoires in COVID-19. Across the whole study: Some COVID-19 samples were acute and others convalescent; all came from the United States, Italy and Spain.

The length of the CDR3 is 16 residues. Unmatched junction bases numbered 7, after V lost 3 bases and J lost 0 bases. Germline values: CDR1 SGHAT, CDR2 FQNNGV. Original processing notes: Quantification of nucleated cells was approximated via reference gene primer amplification. The table came from immunoSEQ multiplex PCR; TCRdb's copy has only in-frame clones and leaves some out. V, J and clone size were drawn from that table, and D and trimming were deduced from the DNA. The sample carries around 80,000 clones, approximately 84% recorded once. The sample comprised peripheral blood. V gene TRBV11-2 combines with J gene TRBJ2-7; TRBD2 aligns across 8 bases. The sequence was collected from a man aged 50-59 years with COVID-19, enrolled during active disease. The CDR3 DNA follows: TGTGCCAGCAGCTTCGGCGCGGGAGGCACCTCCTACGAGCAGTACTTC. Translation: CASSFGAGGTSYEQYF. The full variable domain, rest sourced from reference TRBV11-2 and TRBJ2-7, is EAGVAQSPRYKIIEKRQSVAFWCNPISGHATLYWYQQILGQGPKLLIQFQNNGVVDDSQLPKDRFSAERLKGVDSTLKIQPAKLEDSAVYLCASSFGAGGTSYEQYFGPGTRLTVT.